These 29 T cell receptor beta chains were all obtained from the same sample, sequenced in a study of graft-versus-host responses after intestinal transplantation (dated by TCRdb to the early 2020s). Their antigens remain unidentified. Library preparation was by the immunoSEQ multiplex PCR assay. TCRdb took over this immuneACCESS table, retaining in-frame rearrangements with V and J assigned. Such tables are incomplete; in checked studies, under half of the missing clones stem from an unresolved V gene, and the remainder is unexplained. Here the sample has some 120,000 clones; roughly nine tenths occur a single time. The top ten clones comprise around 0.15% of the sample. The time point label of this sample denotes: cells obtained before transplantation from donor or recipient. Sequenced material: unstimulated CD4+ T cells sorted from spleen or lymph node cells, taken before intestinal transplant. These receptors originate from a human donor who received an intestinal transplant.

The V call is TRBV27, the J call TRBJ1-6; the match to TRBD1 covers 7 bases. This CDR3 is 15 amino acids long. Germline V gives CDR1 MNHEY, CDR2 SMNVEV (reference sequence). Trimming at V came to 5 bases and at J to 10 bases, leaving 11 bases not matched to a gene. CDR3 coding DNA: TGTGCCAGCAGTCAGGCGACAGGGACTTACTCACCCCTCCACTTT. This encodes CASSQATGTYSPLHF.

This clone was counted once. The chain links TRBV4-1 to TRBJ2-4; D remains ambiguous. The CDR3 contains 13 residues. Germline values: CDR1 MGHRA, CDR2 YSYEKL. The V end lost 0 bases, the J end lost 2 bases, and 2 bases lay between the germline ends. The CDR3 DNA reads TGCGCCAGCAGCCAAGAACCCAAAAACATTCAGTACTTC. Protein sequence: CASSQEPKNIQYF.

This clone has just one count. This rearrangement joins TRBV15 to TRBJ1-1; no definite D call. V dropped 0 bases and J dropped 3 bases, with 8 bases sitting between them. CDR1 and CDR2 (germline): LNHNV, YYDKDF (reference sequence). CDR3 length equals 14 residues. The CDR3 protein is CATSRDWVYTEAFF. The CDR3 DNA sequence: TGTGCCACCAGCAGAGATTGGGTATACACTGAAGCTTTCTTT.

This chain joins TRBV18 and TRBJ2-7, with D perhaps being TRBD1 or TRBD2 (5 bases each). Trimming cost V 5 bases and J 4 bases, with 27 bases left between them. The V gene's germline CDR1 is KGHSH and CDR2 LQKENI. The CDR3 extends over 18 amino acids. CDR3 loop: CASSNIRTGPTESYEQYF. The CDR3 DNA reads as TGTGCCAGCTCAAACATCCGCACGGGACCGACTGAGTCTTACGAGCAGTACTTC.

The chain carries TRBV7-6 and TRBJ1-1, with D tentatively TRBD1 (5 bases). This CDR3 has 15 residues. Trimming removed 7 bases at V and 1 base at J, with 16 bases between. Germline CDR1 and CDR2: SGHVS and FNYEAQ. The CDR3 is CASTEVGGANTEAFF. CDR3 bases: TGTGCCAGCACCGAGGTGGGGGGTGCGAACACTGAAGCTTTCTTT.

The rearrangement joins TRBV4-1 to TRBJ2-1; 10 positions agree with TRBD2. Germline assignment: CDR1 MGHRA and CDR2 YSYEKL. J was trimmed by 6 bases and V by 6 bases; bases with no gene match: 11. The CDR3 contains 16 residues. Here the CDR3 reads CASRASGGTPGNEQFF. The CDR3 region has the DNA TGCGCCAGCAGGGCTAGCGGGGGCACCCCCGGCAATGAGCAGTTCTTC.

The genes are TRBV10-3 and TRBJ1-2; D unresolved. Germline V CDR1 and CDR2: ENHRY, SYGVKD. The CDR3 covers 13 residues. With 10 bases removed from V and 1 base from J, the gap between germline ends came to 13 bases. CDR3 DNA sequence: TGTGCCAAAAGACCGGACGTTAACTATGGCTACACCTTC. The encoded protein is CAKRPDVNYGYTF.

The V gene is TRBV19, the J gene TRBJ1-5; tentative D call: TRBD1 (5 bases). Trimming stripped 3 bases from V and 3 bases from J, with 12 bases between. CDR3 length equals 15 residues. Germline V gives CDR1 LNHDA, CDR2 SQIVND (reference sequence). The CDR3 DNA reads as TGTGCCAGTAGTATTCGGTCAGGGTACAATCAGCCCCAGCATTTT. It yields the protein CASSIRSGYNQPQHF. The full variable domain, completed using reference TRBV19 and TRBJ1-5, is DGGITQSPKYLFRKEGQNVTLSCEQNLNHDAMYWYRQDPGQGLRLIYYSQIVNDFQKGDIAEGYSVSREKKESFPLTVTSAQKNPTAFYLCASSIRSGYNQPQHFGDGTRLSIL.

The chain carries TRBV10-1 and TRBJ2-2, with D tentatively TRBD1 (6 bases). Germline-derived CDR1 and CDR2 are WNHNN and SYGVQD (reference sequence). The CDR3 length is 14 residues. Trimming cost V 6 bases and J 4 bases, with 12 bases left between them. For the CDR3, the DNA is TGCGCCAGCAGCCCCGGGACATCCACCGGGGAGCTGTTTTTT. Amino acids: CASSPGTSTGELFF.

The V gene is TRBV7-8, the J gene TRBJ1-1; TRBD1 aligns across 9 bases. The CDR3 runs to 14 residues. The germline CDR1 and CDR2 sequences are SGHVS and FQNEAQ. V dropped 3 bases and J dropped 3; count of bases not matched to a gene: 2. The CDR3 DNA is TGTGCCAGCAGCTTCGGGACAGGGTACACTGAAGCTTTCTTT. Amino acids: CASSFGTGYTEAFF.

The chain is built from TRBV6-1 and TRBJ2-2; 8 nucleotides match TRBD1. The junction had 5 bases not matched to a gene; V was cut back by 6 bases and J by 2 bases. This CDR3 region has 15 residues. Germline-derived CDR1 and CDR2 are MNHNS and SASEGT. The CDR3 DNA is TGTGCCAGCAGGAGACAGGGGCTTAACACCGGGGAGCTGTTTTTT. Translation gives CASRRQGLNTGELFF.

The CDR3 DNA reads TGTGCCAGCAGTTACCGACTAGCGGGGGGGCTAGAGACCCAGTACTTC. Protein: CASSYRLAGGLETQYF. The chain employs TRBV6-5 and TRBJ2-5, with TRBD2 matching 14 bases. CDR1 is MNHEY, CDR2 SVGAGI, per germline. The CDR3 has 16 amino acids. V was clipped by 2 bases and J by 4 bases; unmatched bases: 3.

The gene calls are TRBV5-6 and TRBJ2-4; D gene ambiguous. The CDR3 consists of 11 residues. The germline V gene has CDR1 SGHDT and CDR2 YYEEEE. V was pared by 0 bases and J by 5 bases, with 0 bases between. This CDR3 is CASSLENIQYF. In nucleotides, the CDR3 is TGTGCCAGCAGCTTGGAAAACATTCAGTACTTC.

The gene calls are TRBV5-1 and TRBJ2-7; 7 bases fit TRBD2. The V gene's germline CDR1 is SGHRS and CDR2 YFSETQ. CDR3 length: 16 amino acids. V trimming: 0 bases; J trimming: 0 bases; junction bases outside the gene matches: 6. The CDR3 region has the DNA TGCGCCAGCAGCTTGGGGGGAGGGGCCGACTCCTACGAGCAGTACTTC. Translating gives CASSLGGGADSYEQYF.

The CDR3 bases are TGTGCCAGCAGGCATATTAGTGGGAGCACAGATACGCAGTATTTT. Translating it yields CASRHISGSTDTQYF. The chain is built from TRBV7-2 and TRBJ2-3; no firm D call. Germline V gene data show CDR1 as SGHTA and CDR2 as FQGNSA. CDR3 length: 15 residues. Trimming removed 6 bases from V and 0 bases from J, with 13 bases in between. Drawing the rest from reference TRBV7-2 and TRBJ2-3, the complete variable domain is GAGVSQSPSNKVTEKGKDVELRCDPISGHTALYWYRQSLGQGLEFLIYFQGNSAPDKSGLPSDRFSAERTGGSVSTLTIQRTQQEDSAVYLCASRHISGSTDTQYFGPGTRLTVL.

The V and J genes are TRBV7-2 and TRBJ2-2; D is unresolved. CDR1 and CDR2 from the germline V gene are SGHTA and FQGNSA. The CDR3 is 16 residues long. V lost 6 bases and J lost 4, with 18 bases in between. Written as DNA, the CDR3 is TGTGCCAGCAGTCCTACTGCTGGAGACTTCACCGGGGAGCTGTTTTTT. This translates into CASSPTAGDFTGELFF.

The rearrangement uses TRBV4-1 and TRBJ1-5; a possible D gene is TRBD1 (6 bases). V dropped 4 bases and J dropped 6 bases, with 13 bases sitting between them. CDR3 length equals 14 residues. Germline CDR1 and CDR2: MGHRA and YSYEKL. CDR3 in DNA: TGCGCCAGCAGCCCCCACAGGGATAGTCAGCCCCAGCATTTT. It encodes CASSPHRDSQPQHF.

The CDR3 DNA reads TGTGCCAGCAGTGGACAGGAGGTATGCGTTGGCAATCAGCCCCAGCATTTT. It is translated as CASSGQEVCVGNQPQHF. This rearrangement joins TRBV27 to TRBJ1-5; 7 bases fit TRBD1. The CDR3 covers 17 residues. Germline CDR1 is MNHEY and CDR2 is SMNVEV (reference sequence). The J segment lost 2 bases and the V segment lost 5 bases, leaving 12 bases of the junction unmatched.

CDR3 nucleotide sequence: TGTGCCAGCGTTCAGAAGGGCTCCTACAATGAGCAGTTCTTC. It yields the protein CASVQKGSYNEQFF. The chain couples TRBV6-1 to TRBJ2-1; no clear D. The CDR3 is 14 residues long. V lost 8 bases, J lost 0 bases, and 11 bases lay in between. Germline loops: CDR1 MNHNS, CDR2 SASEGT.

This clone was found once. The rearrangement uses TRBV2 and TRBJ2-6; D remains ambiguous. This CDR3 is 14 amino acids long. The germline V and J ends were trimmed by 5 bases and 0 bases, with 5 bases remaining between them. Germline CDR1 and CDR2: SNHLY and FYNNEI. The CDR3 sequence: CASSRDSGANVLTF. The CDR3 region has the DNA TGTGCCAGCAGTAGGGACTCTGGGGCCAACGTCCTGACTTTC.

In its sample, this clone was seen once. The chain joins TRBV5-4 to TRBJ1-2, with D possibly TRBD1 on 5 matching bases. This CDR3 is 14 amino acids long. V shed 3 bases and J shed 7 bases, with 16 bases lying between them. CDR1 is SGHNT, CDR2 YYREEE, per germline (reference sequence). The CDR3 DNA follows: TGTGCCAGCAGCTGGGAGGGGACGGCGGGTGGCTACACCTTC. Its translation is CASSWEGTAGGYTF.

This chain joins TRBV7-9 and TRBJ1-4; the D is unclear. The CDR3 loop spans 12 amino acids. The germline gives CDR1 SEHNR, CDR2 FQNEAQ (reference sequence). With 4 bases removed from V and 7 bases from J, the gap between germline ends came to 7 bases. The CDR3 coding sequence is TGTGCCAGCAGCTCGGGCGTTGAAAAACTGTTTTTT. It translates to CASSSGVEKLFF. The full variable domain, its missing parts supplied by reference TRBV7-9 and TRBJ1-4, is DTGVSQNPRHKITKRGQNVTFRCDPISEHNRLYWYRQTLGQGPEFLTYFQNEAQLEKSRLLSDRFSAERPKGSFSTLEIQRTEQGDSAMYLCASSSGVEKLFFGSGTQLSVL.

V gene TRBV6-5 combines with J gene TRBJ2-2; TRBD2 matches at 8 bases. Germline CDR1 and CDR2: MNHEY and SVGAGI. The ends lost 6 bases at V and 6 bases at J; junction bases unmatched: 9. The CDR3 runs 15 residues. The CDR3 coding sequence is TGTGCCAGCAGCTCTCCCGGGAGGGGTGCCGGGGAGCTGTTTTTT. This codes for CASSSPGRGAGELFF.

This chain links TRBV9 with TRBJ2-5; 8 positions match TRBD2. V was clipped by 9 bases and J by 4 bases; unmatched bases: 14. The CDR3 loop spans 15 amino acids. CDR1 is SGDLS, CDR2 YYNGEE, per germline. DNA for the CDR3: TGTGCCACAGCCCTTTCCGGGACTAGAGGAGAGACCCAGTACTTC. Encoded protein: CATALSGTRGETQYF.

The table lists this clone with a few counts. The chain recombines TRBV5-1 with TRBJ1-3; D not certain. The CDR3 covers 16 residues. Germline CDR1 is SGHRS and CDR2 is YFSETQ. The V and J ends lost 5 bases and 8 bases respectively, with 23 bases between them. The CDR3 region is CASSQEGGGRWDTIYF. The CDR3 bases are TGCGCCAGCAGTCAGGAGGGCGGTGGTAGATGGGACACCATATATTTT.

The CDR3: CASSVFGGDGYTF. In DNA, the CDR3 is TGTGCCAGCAGCGTCTTCGGTGGGGATGGCTACACCTTC. The J gene is TRBJ1-2, the V gene TRBV9, with unresolved D. The CDR3 consists of 13 residues. Looked up from germline, CDR1 is SGDLS and CDR2 is YYNGEE. V lost 2 bases, J lost 6 bases, and 11 bases lay in between.

The gene calls are TRBV5-6 and TRBJ1-6, with TRBD1 identical over 7 bases. Germline V gives CDR1 SGHDT, CDR2 YYEEEE. V was clipped by 2 bases and J by 10 bases; unmatched bases: 9. The CDR3 totals 15 residues. The CDR3 DNA reads TGTGCCAGCAGCTTAACGGACAGGTCGTGGTCACCCCTCCACTTT. It encodes CASSLTDRSWSPLHF. The full variable domain, its missing parts supplied by reference TRBV5-6 and TRBJ1-6, is DAGVTQSPTHLIKTRGQQVTLRCSPKSGHDTVSWYQQALGQGPQFIFQYYEEEERQRGNFPDRFSGHQFPNYSSELNVNALLLGDSALYLCASSLTDRSWSPLHFGNGTRLTVT.

V and J are TRBV11-2 and TRBJ2-3; D is undetermined. Germline lookup yields CDR1 SGHAT and CDR2 FQNNGV. V shed 7 bases and J shed 4 bases, with 15 bases lying between them. The CDR3 totals 14 residues. CDR3 loop: CASTQSWGSDTQYF. The DNA for the CDR3 is TGTGCCAGCACCCAATCCTGGGGTTCAGATACGCAGTATTTT.

J is TRBJ2-1 and V is TRBV2; D call uncertain. Germline-derived CDR1 and CDR2 are SNHLY and FYNNEI. V shed 2 bases and J shed 0 bases, with 8 bases lying between them. This CDR3 contains 15 residues. The CDR3, as DNA: TGTGCCAGCAGTGAATTGGGTAGCTCCTACAATGAGCAGTTCTTC. It specifies CASSELGSSYNEQFF. Together with reference TRBV2 and TRBJ2-1, the CDR3 gives the full variable domain: EPEVTQTPSHQVTQMGQEVILRCVPISNHLYFYWYRQILGQKVEFLVSFYNNEISEKSEIFDDQFSVERPDGSNFTLKIRSTKLEDSAMYFCASSELGSSYNEQFFGPGTRLTVL.